Listed here is a single TCR beta chain. Only a few counts were recorded for this clonotype. Its binding antigen is unknown. Per-base qualities were not stored, and no clone one base away is much larger. This was a case-control study nested in a cohort of healthcare workers in London, UK, who had nasopharyngeal swab PCR tests and blood samples taken every week. Between 23 and 31 March 2020, the week of the UK lockdown, healthcare workers were enrolled and then followed up weekly for as long as 16 weeks. Library prep was done by 5' RACE. TCRdb lists the instrument as NextSeq 500. The TCR library protocol attached unique molecular identifiers to individual cDNA molecules to correct for sequencing error and PCR bias. TCR alpha and beta chains were both sequenced, and the abundances of alpha and beta sequences in each sample were closely correlated with each other. The study's processing was this. Decombinator V4 was used to perform V gene, J gene and CDR3 annotation of TCR sequences. TCRs were defined as expanded if a significant change between any two time points was detected under a Poisson model with p below 0.0001. TCR abundances were normalised to the total number of TCRs sequenced in each sample and reported as counts per million. MAIT TCRs were defined by TRAV1-2 paired with TRAJ12, TRAJ20 or TRAJ33, and iNKT TCRs by TRAV10 paired with TRAJ18. VDJdb, accessed 1 November 2021, was searched for CMV, EBV and SARS-CoV-2 annotated TCRs, excluding TCRs annotated for multiple antigens. The public reads were quality trimmed at Q25 with fastp and then assembled into clones with MiXCR by TCRdb, keeping productive beta chains. Rows are combined by CDR3 protein, so each entry shows the most common genes and DNA. The V and J calls and clone size come from TCRdb's table, not from the authors' own analysis. Present in this sample are approximately 69,000 distinct CDR3 sequences, more than 9.5% of which were seen just once. The ten biggest clones cover 5% to 7% of the sample.

This entry is derived from a study of early T cells in non-severe SARS-CoV-2 infection (dated by TCRdb to the early 2020s). As for the study more broadly: Because TCR sequencing relied on bulk RNA taken from unsorted whole blood, pairing of alpha and beta chains was not possible. Summary of the overall study and its limitations: VDJdb matching was skewed toward anti-spike CD8 responses, so virus-specific expansions were likely underestimated and private and CD4 specificities were missed.

The CDR3, cysteine through phenylalanine, is 13 amino acids long. The kept DNA is CDR3 alone, 39 bases in frame from the first base. The germline V gene gives CDR1 as SGHTA and CDR2 as FQGNSA. The germline ends are 14 bases apart after V is trimmed by 6 bases and J by 8 bases. This receptor was taken from an adult who was a healthcare worker with PCR-confirmed SARS-CoV-2 infection or an uninfected control (not recorded which). Sequenced material: whole blood, taken at baseline. The V and J segments used are TRBV7-2 and TRBJ2-1; TRBD2 is perhaps the D gene, given 6 matching bases. In nucleotide form, the sequence is TGTGCCAGCAGTGGGACTGCTCTTTATGAGCAGTTCTTC. This gives the protein CASSGTALYEQFF.